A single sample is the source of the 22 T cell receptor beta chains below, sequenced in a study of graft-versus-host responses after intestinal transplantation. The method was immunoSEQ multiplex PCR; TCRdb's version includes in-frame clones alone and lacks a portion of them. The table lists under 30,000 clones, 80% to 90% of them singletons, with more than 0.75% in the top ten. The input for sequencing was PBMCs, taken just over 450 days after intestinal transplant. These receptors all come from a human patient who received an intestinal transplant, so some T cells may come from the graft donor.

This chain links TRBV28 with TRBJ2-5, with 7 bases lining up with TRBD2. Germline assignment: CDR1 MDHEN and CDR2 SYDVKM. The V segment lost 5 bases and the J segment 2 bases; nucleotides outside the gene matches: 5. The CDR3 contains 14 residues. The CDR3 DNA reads TGTGCCAGCAGTCCAGCGGGAATTCAAGAGACCCAGTACTTC. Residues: CASSPAGIQETQYF.

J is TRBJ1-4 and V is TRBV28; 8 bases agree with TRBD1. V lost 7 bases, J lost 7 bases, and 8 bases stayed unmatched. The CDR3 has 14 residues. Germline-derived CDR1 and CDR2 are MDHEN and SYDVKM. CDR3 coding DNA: TGTGCCAGCACCGCCGCCGACAGGGGTGAAAAACTGTTTTTT. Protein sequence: CASTAADRGEKLFF. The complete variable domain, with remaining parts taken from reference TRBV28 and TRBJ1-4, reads DVKVTQSSRYLVKRTGEKVFLECVQDMDHENMFWYRQDPGLGLRLIYFSYDVKMKEKGDIPEGYSVSREKKERFSLILESASTNQTSMYLCASTAADRGEKLFFGSGTQLSVL.

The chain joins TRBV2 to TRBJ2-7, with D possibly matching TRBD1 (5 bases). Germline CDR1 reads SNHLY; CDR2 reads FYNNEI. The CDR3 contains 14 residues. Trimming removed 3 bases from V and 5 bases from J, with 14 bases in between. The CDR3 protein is CASSEGQGLDEQYF. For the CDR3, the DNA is TGTGCCAGCAGTGAGGGGCAGGGTCTGGACGAGCAGTACTTC.

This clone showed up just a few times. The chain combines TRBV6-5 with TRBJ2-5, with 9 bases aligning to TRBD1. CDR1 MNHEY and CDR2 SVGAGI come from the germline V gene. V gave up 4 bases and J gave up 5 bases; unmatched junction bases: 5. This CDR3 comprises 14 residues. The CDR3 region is CASSWGTGRETQYF. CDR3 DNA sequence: TGTGCCAGCAGTTGGGGGACAGGGAGGGAGACCCAGTACTTC.

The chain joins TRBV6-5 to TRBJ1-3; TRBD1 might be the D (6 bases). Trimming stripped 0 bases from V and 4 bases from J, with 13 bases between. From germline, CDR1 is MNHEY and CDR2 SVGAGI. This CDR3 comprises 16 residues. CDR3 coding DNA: TGTGCCAGCAGTTACTCACAGGGCGCGGGAGGAAACACCATATATTTT. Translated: CASSYSQGAGGNTIYF.

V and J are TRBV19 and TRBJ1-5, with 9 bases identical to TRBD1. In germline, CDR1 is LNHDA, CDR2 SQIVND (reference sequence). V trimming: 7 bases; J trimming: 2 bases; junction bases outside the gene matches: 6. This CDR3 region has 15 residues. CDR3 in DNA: TGTGCCAGTACGGGGGACAGGGCCGGCAATCAGCCCCAGCATTTT. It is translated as CASTGDRAGNQPQHF.

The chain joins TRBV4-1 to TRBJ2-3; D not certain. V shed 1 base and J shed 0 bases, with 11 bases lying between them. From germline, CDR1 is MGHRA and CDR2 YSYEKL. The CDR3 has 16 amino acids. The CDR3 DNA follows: TGCGCCAGCAGCCAAGGGTGGAGCCTTAGCACAGATACGCAGTATTTT. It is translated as CASSQGWSLSTDTQYF.

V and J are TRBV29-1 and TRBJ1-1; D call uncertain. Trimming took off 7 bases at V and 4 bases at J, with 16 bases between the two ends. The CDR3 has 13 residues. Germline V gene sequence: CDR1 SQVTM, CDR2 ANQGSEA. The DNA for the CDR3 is TGCAGCGCCCTTGGGCGGTGGGGCACTGAAGCTTTCTTT. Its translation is CSALGRWGTEAFF.

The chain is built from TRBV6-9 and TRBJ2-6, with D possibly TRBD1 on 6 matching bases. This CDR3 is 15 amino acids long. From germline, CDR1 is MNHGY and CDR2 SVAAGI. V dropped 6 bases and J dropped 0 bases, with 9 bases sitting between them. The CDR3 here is CASRAGVSGANVLTF. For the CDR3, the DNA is TGTGCCAGCAGAGCAGGGGTCTCTGGGGCCAACGTCCTGACTTTC.

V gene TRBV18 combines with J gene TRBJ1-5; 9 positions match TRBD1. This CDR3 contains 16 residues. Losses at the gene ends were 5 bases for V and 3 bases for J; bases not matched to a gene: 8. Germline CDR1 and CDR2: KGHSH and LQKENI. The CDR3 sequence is CASSSSGTGINQPQHF. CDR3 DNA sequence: TGTGCCAGCTCATCTTCCGGGACAGGGATCAATCAGCCCCAGCATTTT.

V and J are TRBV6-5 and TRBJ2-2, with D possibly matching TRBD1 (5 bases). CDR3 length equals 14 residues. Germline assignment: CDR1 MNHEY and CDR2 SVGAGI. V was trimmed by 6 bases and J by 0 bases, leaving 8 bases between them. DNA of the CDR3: TGTGCCAGCAGGTTAGGGGCGAACACCGGGGAGCTGTTTTTT. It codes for CASRLGANTGELFF.

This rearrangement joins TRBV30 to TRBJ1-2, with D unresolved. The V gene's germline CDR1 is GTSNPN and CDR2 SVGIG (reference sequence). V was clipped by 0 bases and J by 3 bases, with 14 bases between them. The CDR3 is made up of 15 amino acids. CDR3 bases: TGTGCCTGGAGTGTACTCCAGGCCCTTGACTATGGCTACACCTTC. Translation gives CAWSVLQALDYGYTF.

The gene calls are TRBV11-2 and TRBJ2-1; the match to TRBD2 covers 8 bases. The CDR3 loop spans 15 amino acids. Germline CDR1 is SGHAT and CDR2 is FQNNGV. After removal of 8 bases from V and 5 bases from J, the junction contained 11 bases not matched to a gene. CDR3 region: CASAPRPAGDNEQFF. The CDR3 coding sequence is TGTGCCAGCGCTCCCCGTCCAGCGGGAGACAATGAGCAGTTCTTC.

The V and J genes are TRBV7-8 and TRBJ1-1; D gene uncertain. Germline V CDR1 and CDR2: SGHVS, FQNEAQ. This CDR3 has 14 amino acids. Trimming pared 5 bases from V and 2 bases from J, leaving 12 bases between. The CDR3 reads CASSPRTDNTEAFF. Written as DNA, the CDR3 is TGTGCCAGCAGCCCCCGGACGGACAACACTGAAGCTTTCTTT. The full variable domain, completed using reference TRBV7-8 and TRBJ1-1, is GAGVSQSPRYKVAKRGQDVALRCDPISGHVSLFWYQQALGQGPEFLTYFQNEAQLDKSGLPSDRFFAERPEGSVSTLKIQRTQQEDSAVYLCASSPRTDNTEAFFGQGTRLTVV.

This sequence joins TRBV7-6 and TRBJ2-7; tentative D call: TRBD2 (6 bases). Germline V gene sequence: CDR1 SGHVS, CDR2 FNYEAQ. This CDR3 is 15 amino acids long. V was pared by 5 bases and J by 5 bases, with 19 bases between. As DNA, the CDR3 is TGTGCCAGCAGCCCCGAGGCGGGATTGAACCACGAGCAGTACTTC. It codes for CASSPEAGLNHEQYF. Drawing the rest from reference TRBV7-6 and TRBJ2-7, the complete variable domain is GAGVSQSPRYKVTKRGQDVALRCDPISGHVSLYWYRQALGQGPEFLTYFNYEAQQDKSGLPNDRFSAERPEGSISTLTIQRTEQRDSAMYRCASSPEAGLNHEQYFGPGTRLTVT.

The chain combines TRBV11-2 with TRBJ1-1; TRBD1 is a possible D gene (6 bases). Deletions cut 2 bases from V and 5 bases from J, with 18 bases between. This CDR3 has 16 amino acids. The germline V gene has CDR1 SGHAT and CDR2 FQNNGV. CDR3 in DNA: TGTGCCAGCAGCTTAAGTCCGGGGGGGGCTCGGACTGAAGCTTTCTTT. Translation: CASSLSPGGARTEAFF.

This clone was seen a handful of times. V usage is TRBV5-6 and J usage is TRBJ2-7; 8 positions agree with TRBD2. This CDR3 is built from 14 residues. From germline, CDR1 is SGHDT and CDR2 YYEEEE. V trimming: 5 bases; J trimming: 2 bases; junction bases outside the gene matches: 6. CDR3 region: CASRFGGVPYEQYF. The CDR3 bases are TGTGCCAGCAGATTCGGGGGGGTACCCTACGAGCAGTACTTC.

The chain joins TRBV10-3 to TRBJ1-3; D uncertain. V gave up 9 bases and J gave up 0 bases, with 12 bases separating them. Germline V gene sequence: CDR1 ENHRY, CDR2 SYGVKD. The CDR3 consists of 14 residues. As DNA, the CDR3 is TGTGCCATGAAGAGAGACTTCTCTGGAAACACCATATATTTT. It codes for CAMKRDFSGNTIYF.

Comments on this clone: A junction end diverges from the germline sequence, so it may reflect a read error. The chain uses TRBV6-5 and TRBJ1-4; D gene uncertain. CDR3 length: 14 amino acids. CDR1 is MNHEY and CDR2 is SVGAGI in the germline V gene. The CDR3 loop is CASSYSLLAEKLFF. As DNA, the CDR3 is TGCGCCAGCAGTTACTCGCTCCTGGCTGAAAAACTGTTTTTT.

The DNA of the CDR3 is TGTGCCAGCAGCCTCGCCACATCCGCTAGCGGGAGCCTCAATGAGCAGTTCTTC. It specifies CASSLATSASGSLNEQFF. The chain carries TRBV4-2 and TRBJ2-1; the match to TRBD2 covers 10 bases. CDR3 length: 18 residues. Trimming cost V 4 bases and J 6 bases; bases outside gene matches: 15. The germline V gene has CDR1 LGHNA and CDR2 YNFKEQ.

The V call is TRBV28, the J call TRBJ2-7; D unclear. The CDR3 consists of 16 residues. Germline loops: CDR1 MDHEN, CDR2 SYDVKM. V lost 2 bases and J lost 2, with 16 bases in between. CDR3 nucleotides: TGTGCCAGCAGTTTACCGCGACCGTATAATACCTACGAGCAGTACTTC. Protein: CASSLPRPYNTYEQYF.

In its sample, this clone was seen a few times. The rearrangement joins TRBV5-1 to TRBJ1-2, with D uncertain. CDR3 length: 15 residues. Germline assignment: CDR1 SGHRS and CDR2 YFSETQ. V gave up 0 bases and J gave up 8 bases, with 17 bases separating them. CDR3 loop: CASSLDPGSPGGYTF. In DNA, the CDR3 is TGCGCCAGCAGCTTGGATCCCGGGAGCCCGGGGGGCTACACCTTC.